Following are 5 T cell receptor beta chains from one sample sequenced in a study of shared clonotypes between healthy human individuals. The assay was immunoSEQ multiplex PCR, and TCRdb's table has in-frame clones only and misses some. The data contain about 2.3 million clones, 85% to 95% of them seen just once; the ten biggest clones take up 0.37%. Material for sequencing was naive CD4+ T cells from PBMCs. Regarding subset: CD45RA+ positively selected. Receptor source: a man between 18 and 29 years old in good health. Some clones in this sample may be carry-over from other donors' samples.

This chain connects TRBV28 to TRBJ1-1, with D possibly matching TRBD1 (6 bases). V was clipped by 4 bases and J by 10 bases, with 16 bases between them. Germline loops: CDR1 MDHEN, CDR2 SYDVKM. There are 13 residues in the CDR3. CDR3 loop: CASSSAIGRGAFF. The CDR3 DNA sequence: TGTGCCAGCAGTTCGGCGATCGGCAGGGGAGCTTTCTTT.

This clone was seen only a few times. This chain connects TRBV30 to TRBJ1-4, with D unclear. Germline lookup yields CDR1 GTSNPN and CDR2 SVGIG (reference sequence). The CDR3 sequence is 13 residues long. Between the trimmed V and J ends, which lost 3 bases and 2 bases, there was a span of 7 bases. CDR3 protein: CAWRENTNEKLFF. In DNA form, the CDR3 reads TGTGCCTGGAGGGAGAACACTAATGAAAAACTGTTTTTT.

This clone was recorded only once. The rearrangement uses TRBV7-3 and TRBJ2-7; TRBD2 agrees at 11 bases. This CDR3 contains 16 residues. Germline trimming cut 2 bases from V and 4 bases from J; bases unmatched to any gene: 7. The V gene's germline CDR1 is SGHTA and CDR2 FQGTGA. The DNA for the CDR3 is TGTGCCAGCAGCTTATCTCCTAGCGGGGGGATTTACGAGCAGTACTTC. It yields the protein CASSLSPSGGIYEQYF.

The chain couples TRBV27 to TRBJ2-7, with unresolved D. Trimming took 4 bases from V and 0 from J, leaving 7 bases between them. Looked up from germline, CDR1 is MNHEY and CDR2 is SMNVEV (reference sequence). This CDR3 contains 13 residues. This chain's CDR3 is CASSYRRSYEQYF. Here the CDR3 DNA reads TGTGCCAGCAGTTATCGACGCTCCTACGAGCAGTACTTC.

The V and J genes are TRBV28 and TRBJ2-1; possible D gene TRBD1, 5 bases. Trimming left V 3 bases short and J 8 bases short, with 11 bases between. This CDR3 has 13 amino acids. From germline, CDR1 is MDHEN and CDR2 SYDVKM. The chain's CDR3 is CASSLASQDEQFF. The DNA for the CDR3 is TGTGCCAGCAGTTTGGCCTCACAGGATGAGCAGTTCTTC.